A single sample gave rise to the 18 T cell receptor beta chains below, sequenced in a study of cytomegalovirus exposure and HLA in healthy donors. The PCR contained 60 Vbeta and 13 Jbeta primers. Libraries were prepared by immunoSEQ multiplex PCR; TCRdb keeps only in-frame clonotypes and omits some of them. Of about 160,000 clones listed, roughly 80% are singletons. Sequenced sample: PBMCs. Receptors were obtained from a man aged 18-30 years in good health and CMV-seropositive.

The J gene is TRBJ2-7, the V gene TRBV5-1, with TRBD1 identical over 8 bases. Germline loops: CDR1 SGHRS, CDR2 YFSETQ. V was clipped by 4 bases and J by 5 bases; unmatched bases: 11. The CDR3 extends over 15 amino acids. The CDR3 protein is CASSTLTGVKDEQYF. The CDR3 nucleotides read TGCGCCAGCAGCACCCTGACAGGGGTTAAGGACGAGCAGTACTTC.

The chain recombines TRBV5-4 with TRBJ2-1; D not certain. The CDR3 has 14 residues. The V end lost 4 bases, the J end lost 7 bases, and 15 bases lay between the germline ends. CDR1 and CDR2 (germline): SGHNT, YYREEE (reference sequence). The CDR3 loop reads CASSTPLLPNEQFF. CDR3 DNA sequence: TGTGCCAGCAGCACTCCTTTACTTCCGAATGAGCAGTTCTTC.

The V and J genes are TRBV4-2 and TRBJ2-1, with a tentative D call TRBD2 (6 bases). With 0 bases removed from V and 6 bases from J, the gap between germline ends came to 12 bases. The CDR3 has 15 amino acids. Germline V gives CDR1 LGHNA, CDR2 YNFKEQ. The CDR3 region is CASSQDWDLINEQFF. The CDR3 DNA reads TGTGCCAGCAGCCAAGATTGGGACTTAATCAATGAGCAGTTCTTC.

The chain uses TRBV29-1 and TRBJ2-3, with D hard to call. CDR3 length: 11 residues. V was clipped by 3 bases and J by 6 bases, with 7 bases between them. CDR1 is SQVTM and CDR2 is ANQGSEA in the germline V gene. The CDR3 region has the DNA TGCAGCGTTGACCCTCTCGATACGCAGTATTTT. It is translated as CSVDPLDTQYF.

This chain connects TRBV7-8 to TRBJ2-2, with 9 bases fitting TRBD2. Germline V gene lookup returns CDR1 SGHVS and CDR2 FQNEAQ. This CDR3 spans 16 amino acids. With 4 bases clipped from V and 3 bases from J, the junction kept 6 bases outside the gene matches. The CDR3 loop is CASSSFAGGDTGELFF. As DNA, the CDR3 is TGTGCCAGCAGCTCCTTTGCGGGAGGGGACACCGGGGAGCTGTTTTTT.

The table lists this clone with a count of one. The chain links TRBV2 to TRBJ1-1; a weak D match, TRBD1 (6 bases). V was clipped by 4 bases and J by 1 base, with 10 bases between them. The germline V gene encodes CDR1 SNHLY and CDR2 FYNNEI. There are 14 residues in the CDR3. The DNA for the CDR3 is TGTGCCAGCAGTGGGGGGCGGACGAACACTGAAGCTTTCTTT. It encodes CASSGGRTNTEAFF. The full variable domain, in which reference TRBV2 and TRBJ1-1 provide the parts outside the CDR3, is EPEVTQTPSHQVTQMGQEVILRCVPISNHLYFYWYRQILGQKVEFLVSFYNNEISEKSEIFDDQFSVERPDGSNFTLKIRSTKLEDSAMYFCASSGGRTNTEAFFGQGTRLTVV.

The rearrangement uses TRBV10-2 and TRBJ1-1, with D possibly matching TRBD1 (6 bases). CDR1 and CDR2 (germline): WSHSY, SAAADI. CDR3 length: 14 amino acids. The V end lost 8 bases, the J end lost 0 bases, and 13 bases lay between the germline ends. The CDR3 spells CASSGGGVNTEAFF. In DNA form, the CDR3 reads TGCGCCAGCTCGGGAGGGGGTGTGAACACTGAAGCTTTCTTT.

In the case of this clone: Other DNA sequences in this specimen translate into the identical CDR3. The chain is built from TRBV27 and TRBJ1-5; 8 positions agree with TRBD1. There are 14 residues in the CDR3. After removal of 8 bases from V and 4 bases from J, the junction contained 7 bases not matched to a gene. CDR1 MNHEY and CDR2 SMNVEV come from the germline V gene (reference sequence). CDR3 sequence reads: CASSWTGPNQPQHF. The CDR3 DNA follows: TGTGCCAGCTCATGGACAGGGCCAAATCAGCCCCAGCATTTT.

DNA of the CDR3: TGTGCCTGGAGTGTAGGGGGAGGGGAGAAACTGTTTTTT. Protein sequence: CAWSVGGGEKLFF. This sequence joins TRBV30 and TRBJ1-4, with D possibly being TRBD1 (6 bases). Trimming shortened V by 0 bases and J by 11 bases, and 13 bases separated the two germline ends. The CDR3 length is 13 residues. Germline-derived CDR1 and CDR2 are GTSNPN and SVGIG (reference sequence). Using reference TRBV30 and TRBJ1-4 for the parts outside the CDR3, the full variable domain is SQTIHQWPATLVQPVGSPLSLECTVEGTSNPNLYWYRQAAGRGLQLLFYSVGIGQISSEVPQNLSASRPQDRQFILSSKKLLLSDSGFYLCAWSVGGGEKLFFGSGTQLSVL.

V and J are TRBV27 and TRBJ2-7, with TRBD1 identical over 8 bases. Germline CDR1 reads MNHEY; CDR2 reads SMNVEV (reference sequence). V was pared by 2 bases and J by 3 bases, with 3 bases of the junction left unmatched. This CDR3 contains 14 residues. This CDR3 reads CASSLQGADYEQYF. The CDR3 DNA reads TGTGCCAGCAGTTTACAGGGGGCGGACTACGAGCAGTACTTC.

The chain combines TRBV20-1 with TRBJ2-7, with unresolved D. Trimming left V 6 bases short and J 2 bases short, with 8 bases between. The CDR3 loop spans 11 amino acids. Germline assignment: CDR1 DFQATT and CDR2 SNEGSKA (reference sequence). The CDR3 DNA reads TGCAGTGCGGGCGAAACCTACGAGCAGTACTTC. It encodes CSAGETYEQYF.

The CDR3 region has the DNA TGTGCCAGCAGCGGGGGACAGGGGTCGGGGGCCTACGAGCAGTACTTC. Translated, it gives CASSGGQGSGAYEQYF. J is TRBJ2-7 and V is TRBV9; 10 bases line up with TRBD1. Germline trimming cut 3 bases from V and 2 bases from J; bases unmatched to any gene: 8. There are 16 residues in the CDR3. Germline assignment: CDR1 SGDLS and CDR2 YYNGEE.

This clone was seen a handful of times. The chain combines TRBV29-1 with TRBJ2-3, with 9 nucleotides matching TRBD1. Germline V gene lookup returns CDR1 SQVTM and CDR2 ANQGSEA. The length of the CDR3 is 13 residues. V trimming: 7 bases; J trimming: 5 bases; junction bases outside the gene matches: 7. The CDR3 region has the DNA TGCAGCGCCGGGGACAGGGCCTTAGATACGCAGTATTTT. Encoded protein: CSAGDRALDTQYF.

This sequence joins TRBV20-1 and TRBJ1-1; a weak D match, TRBD1 (5 bases). Germline CDR1 DFQATT, CDR2 SNEGSKA (reference sequence). This CDR3 is built from 11 residues. V was trimmed by 3 bases and J by 9 bases, leaving 11 bases between them. CDR3 in DNA: TGCAGTGCTAGTGGGGGGACCCAAGCTTTCTTT. Amino acids: CSASGGTQAFF.

This clone was picked up a small number of times. The chain combines TRBV11-2 with TRBJ2-4, with a weak D call TRBD2 (6 bases). Germline V CDR1 and CDR2: SGHAT, FQNNGV. Trimming removed 1 base at V and 0 bases at J, with 13 bases between. This CDR3 is built from 17 residues. CDR3 amino acids: CASSLASGGLAKNIQYF. The DNA for the CDR3 is TGTGCCAGCAGCTTAGCCTCCGGGGGATTAGCCAAAAACATTCAGTACTTC.

The V gene is TRBV18, the J gene TRBJ1-5, with 7 nucleotides matching TRBD1. There are 14 residues in the CDR3. Per germline, CDR1 KGHSH and CDR2 LQKENI. Losses at the gene ends were 6 bases for V and 5 bases for J; bases not matched to a gene: 7. In DNA, the CDR3 is TGTGCCAGCTCTCGAGGGGGCCATGATCAGCCCCAGCATTTT. Translation: CASSRGGHDQPQHF.

This clone has just one count. The chain links TRBV6-5 to TRBJ1-5, with 8 bases lining up with TRBD1. The CDR3 has 14 residues. Germline CDR1 MNHEY, CDR2 SVGAGI. V trimming: 6 bases; J trimming: 4 bases; junction bases outside the gene matches: 5. This CDR3 is CASRNGQGNQPQHF. CDR3 DNA sequence: TGTGCCAGCAGAAATGGACAGGGTAATCAGCCCCAGCATTTT.

In the case of this clone: The sample has other DNA sequences that encode this CDR3 too. This sequence joins TRBV5-6 and TRBJ1-1; D unresolved. The germline V gene has CDR1 SGHDT and CDR2 YYEEEE. This CDR3 is built from 13 residues. Trimming left V 2 bases short and J 1 base short, with 6 bases between. CDR3 coding DNA: TGTGCCAGCAGCTTAGGCGGGAACACTGAAGCTTTCTTT. This translates into CASSLGGNTEAFF.